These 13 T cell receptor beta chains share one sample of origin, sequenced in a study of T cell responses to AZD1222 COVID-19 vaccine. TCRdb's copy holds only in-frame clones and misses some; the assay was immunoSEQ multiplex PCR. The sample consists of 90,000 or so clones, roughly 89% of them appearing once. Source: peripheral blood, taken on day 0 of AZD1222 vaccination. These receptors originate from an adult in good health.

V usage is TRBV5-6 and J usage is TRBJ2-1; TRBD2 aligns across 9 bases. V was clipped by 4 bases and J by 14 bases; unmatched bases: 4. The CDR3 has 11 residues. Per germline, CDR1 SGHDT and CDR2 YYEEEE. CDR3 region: CASSQGTSKFF. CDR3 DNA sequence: TGTGCCAGCAGCCAAGGGACTAGCAAGTTCTTC.

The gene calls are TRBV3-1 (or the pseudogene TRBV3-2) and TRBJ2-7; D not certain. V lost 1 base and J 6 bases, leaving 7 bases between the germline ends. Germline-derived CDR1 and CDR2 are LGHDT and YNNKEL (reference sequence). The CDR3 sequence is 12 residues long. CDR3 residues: CASSQGRVEQYF. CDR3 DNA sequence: TGTGCCAGCAGCCAAGGTCGGGTCGAGCAGTACTTC.

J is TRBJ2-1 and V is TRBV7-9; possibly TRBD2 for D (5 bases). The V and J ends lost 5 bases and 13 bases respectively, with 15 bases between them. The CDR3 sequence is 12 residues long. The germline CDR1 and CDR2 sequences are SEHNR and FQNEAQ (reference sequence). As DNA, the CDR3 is TGTGCCAGCAGCCCCCCTCTGGGAGAACAGTTCTTC. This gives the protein CASSPPLGEQFF. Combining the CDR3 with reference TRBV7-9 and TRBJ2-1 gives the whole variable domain DTGVSQNPRHKITKRGQNVTFRCDPISEHNRLYWYRQTLGQGPEFLTYFQNEAQLEKSRLLSDRFSAERPKGSFSTLEIQRTEQGDSAMYLCASSPPLGEQFFGPGTRLTVL.

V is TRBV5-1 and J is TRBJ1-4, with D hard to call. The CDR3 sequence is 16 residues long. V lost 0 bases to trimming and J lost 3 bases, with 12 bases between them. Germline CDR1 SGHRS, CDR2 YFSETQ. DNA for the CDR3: TGCGCCAGCAGCTTGGGCCAGTCAACCTCTAATGAAAAACTGTTTTTT. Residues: CASSLGQSTSNEKLFF. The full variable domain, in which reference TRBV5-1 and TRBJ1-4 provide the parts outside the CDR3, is KAGVTQTPRYLIKTRGQQVTLSCSPISGHRSVSWYQQTPGQGLQFLFEYFSETQRNKGNFPGRFSGRQFSNSRSEMNVSTLELGDSALYLCASSLGQSTSNEKLFFGSGTQLSVL.

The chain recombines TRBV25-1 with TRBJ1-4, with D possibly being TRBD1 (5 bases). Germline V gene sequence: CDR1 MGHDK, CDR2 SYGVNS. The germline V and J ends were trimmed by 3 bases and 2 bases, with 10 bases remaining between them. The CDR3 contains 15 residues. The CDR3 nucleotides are TGTGCCAGCAGTGACACGTCAGGGACTAATGAAAAACTGTTTTTT. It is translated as CASSDTSGTNEKLFF.

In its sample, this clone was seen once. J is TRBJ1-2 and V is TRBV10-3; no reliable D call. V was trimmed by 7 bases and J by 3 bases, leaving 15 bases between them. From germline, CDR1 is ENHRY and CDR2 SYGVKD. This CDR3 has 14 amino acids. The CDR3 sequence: CAIKRSNTDYGYTF. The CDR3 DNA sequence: TGTGCCATCAAGCGGAGTAATACGGACTATGGCTACACCTTC.

The CDR3 sequence: CASSPAAAGDTQYF. The CDR3 DNA is TGTGCCAGCTCACCAGCCGCCGCTGGGGATACGCAGTATTTT. The rearrangement links TRBV18 to TRBJ2-3; no firm D call. Trimming took off 2 bases at V and 6 bases at J, with 12 bases between the two ends. The length of the CDR3 is 14 residues. Germline lookup yields CDR1 KGHSH and CDR2 LQKENI.

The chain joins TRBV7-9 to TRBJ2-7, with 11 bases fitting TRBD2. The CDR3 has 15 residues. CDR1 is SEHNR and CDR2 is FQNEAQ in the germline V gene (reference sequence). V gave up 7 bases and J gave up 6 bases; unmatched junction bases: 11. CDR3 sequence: CASTLSSGRYVEQYF. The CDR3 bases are TGTGCCAGCACCCTCTCTAGCGGGAGGTACGTCGAGCAGTACTTC. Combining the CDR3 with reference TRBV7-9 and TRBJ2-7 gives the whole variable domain DTGVSQNPRHKITKRGQNVTFRCDPISEHNRLYWYRQTLGQGPEFLTYFQNEAQLEKSRLLSDRFSAERPKGSFSTLEIQRTEQGDSAMYLCASTLSSGRYVEQYFGPGTRLTVT.

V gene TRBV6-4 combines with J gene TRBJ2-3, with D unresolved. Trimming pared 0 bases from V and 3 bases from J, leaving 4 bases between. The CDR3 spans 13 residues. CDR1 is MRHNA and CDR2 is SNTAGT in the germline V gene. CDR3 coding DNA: TGTGCCAGCAGTGACTCTATTACAGATACGCAGTATTTT. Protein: CASSDSITDTQYF.

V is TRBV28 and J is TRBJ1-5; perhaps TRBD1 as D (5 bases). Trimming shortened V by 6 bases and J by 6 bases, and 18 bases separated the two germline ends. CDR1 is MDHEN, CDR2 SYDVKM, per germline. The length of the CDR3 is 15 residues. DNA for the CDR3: TGTGCCAGCAGGACAGTCACCCTTAAGTCTCAGCCCCAGCATTTT. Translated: CASRTVTLKSQPQHF.

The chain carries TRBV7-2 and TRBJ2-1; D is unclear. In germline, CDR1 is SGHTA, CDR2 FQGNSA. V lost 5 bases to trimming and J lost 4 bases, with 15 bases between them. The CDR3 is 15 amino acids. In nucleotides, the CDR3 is TGTGCCAGCAGCCCCGCGGCACTGGATTACAATGAGCAGTTCTTC. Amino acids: CASSPAALDYNEQFF.

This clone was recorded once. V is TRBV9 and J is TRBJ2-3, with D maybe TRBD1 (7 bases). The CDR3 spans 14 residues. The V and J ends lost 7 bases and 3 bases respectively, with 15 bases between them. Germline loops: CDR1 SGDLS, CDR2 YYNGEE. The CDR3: CASRGQGVTDTQYF. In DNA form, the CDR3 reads TGTGCCAGCCGGGGGCAGGGGGTTACAGATACGCAGTATTTT.

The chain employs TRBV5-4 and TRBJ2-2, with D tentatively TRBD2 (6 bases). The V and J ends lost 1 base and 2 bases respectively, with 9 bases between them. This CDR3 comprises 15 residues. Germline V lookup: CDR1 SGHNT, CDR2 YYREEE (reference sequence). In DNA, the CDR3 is TGTGCCAGCAGCTTGATGGGGGGAAACACCGGGGAGCTGTTTTTT. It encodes CASSLMGGNTGELFF.